The 24 T cell receptor beta chains below come from one sample, sequenced in a study of post-analysis software for immune sequencing data. The antigens for these receptors are not known. TCR beta cDNA libraries included unique molecular identifiers. TCRdb re-analysed the PCR reads in MiXCR, keeping a single row per CDR3 protein. The sample has approximately 690,000 distinct CDR3 sequences, 55% to 60% seen once. Study-level findings and limits: TRBV5-6, TRBV5-1 and TRBV20-1 belonged to a set of a few TRBV segments that were more frequent in patients than controls.

Sequenced input: blood. The receptors derive from a girl aged 2 to 10 with multiple sclerosis.

This clonotype showed up just once. The rearrangement joins TRBV4-1 to TRBJ2-3; D is undetermined. This CDR3 has 15 residues. The germline CDR1 and CDR2 sequences are MGHRA and YSYEKL. Trimming stripped 1 base from V and 2 bases from J, with 10 bases between. For the CDR3, the DNA is TGCGCCAGCAGCCAAGTTAGCTCAAACACAGATACGCAGTATTTT. This codes for CASSQVSSNTDTQYF.

This clonotype appeared a few times. The chain has TRBV4-1 and TRBJ2-3, with unresolved D. V dropped 0 bases and J dropped 6 bases, with 13 bases sitting between them. From germline, CDR1 is MGHRA and CDR2 YSYEKL. The CDR3 runs to 15 residues. For the CDR3, the DNA is TGCGCCAGCAGCCAAGAAAAGCTACTGGGGGATACGCAGTATTTT. Translation gives CASSQEKLLGDTQYF.

In its sample, this clonotype was seen a few times. The chain recombines TRBV12-3 or TRBV12-4 with TRBJ2-3; 9 nucleotides line up with TRBD2. The CDR3 has 20 residues. The V gene end was trimmed by 2 bases and the J gene end by 0 bases; junction bases not matched to a gene: 15. CDR3: CASSLTAGGPWGTSTDTQYF. CDR3 DNA: TGTGCCAGCAGTTTAACAGCGGGGGGTCCCTGGGGCACGAGCACAGATACGCAGTATTTT.

The genes are TRBV3-1 and TRBJ2-1; 8 nucleotides line up with TRBD2. Germline-derived CDR1 and CDR2 are LGHDT and YNNKEL (reference sequence). The CDR3 consists of 15 residues. With V trimmed by 5 bases and J by 4 bases, 7 bases remained unmatched. This chain's CDR3 is CASSSAASGYNEQFF. CDR3 sequence (DNA): TGTGCCAGCAGCTCTGCGGCTAGCGGGTACAATGAGCAGTTCTTC.

This clonotype has more than one count but fewer than ten. The chain combines TRBV27 with TRBJ2-3, with 11 positions matching TRBD2. CDR1 MNHEY and CDR2 SMNVEV come from the germline V gene (reference sequence). CDR3 length equals 16 residues. V was clipped by 7 bases and J by 5 bases; unmatched bases: 11. CDR3 loop: CASITSGGPELDTQYF. The DNA of the CDR3 is TGTGCCAGCATCACTAGCGGGGGCCCCGAGTTAGATACGCAGTATTTT.

The CDR3 DNA is TGTGCCAGCAGCTTAGTAACAGGGACGAACACTGAAGCTTTCTTT. Translated: CASSLVTGTNTEAFF. V usage is TRBV11-2 and J usage is TRBJ1-1; possibly TRBD1 for D (6 bases). V was shortened by 1 base and J by 1 base, with 10 bases between the two germline ends. Germline V lookup: CDR1 SGHAT, CDR2 FQNNGV. CDR3 length equals 15 residues.

The chain recombines TRBV5-1 with TRBJ1-5; 11 bases are shared with TRBD1. This CDR3 contains 15 residues. Germline V lookup: CDR1 SGHRS, CDR2 YFSETQ. J lost 7 bases, V lost 4 bases, and 7 bases had no gene match. CDR3 sequence: CASSPGTGGEQPQHF. CDR3 coding DNA: TGCGCCAGCAGCCCAGGGACAGGGGGGGAACAGCCCCAGCATTTT.

This clonotype appeared once. V usage is TRBV7-2 and J usage is TRBJ1-4, with D uncertain. In germline, CDR1 is SGHTA, CDR2 FQGNSA. The V end lost 0 bases, the J end lost 6 bases, and 11 bases lay between the germline ends. The CDR3 runs 15 residues. The CDR3 here is CASSLALRIDEKLFF. CDR3 nucleotide sequence: TGTGCCAGCAGCTTAGCTTTACGGATAGATGAAAAACTGTTTTTT.

V gene TRBV2 combines with J gene TRBJ2-6; a possible D gene is TRBD2 (5 bases). The CDR3 consists of 18 residues. The germline V gene has CDR1 SNHLY and CDR2 FYNNEI. Trimming removed 7 bases at V and 0 bases at J, with 19 bases between. The CDR3 DNA reads TGTGCCAGCACCAAGAGGGTGGAGGCTTTCTCTGGGGCCAACGTCCTGACTTTC. Encoded protein: CASTKRVEAFSGANVLTF. Drawing the rest from reference TRBV2 and TRBJ2-6, the complete variable domain is EPEVTQTPSHQVTQMGQEVILRCVPISNHLYFYWYRQILGQKVEFLVSFYNNEISEKSEIFDDQFSVERPDGSNFTLKIRSTKLEDSAMYFCASTKRVEAFSGANVLTFGAGSRLTVL.

V is TRBV20-1 and J is TRBJ1-4, with D perhaps matching TRBD1 (5 bases). Trimming cost V 3 bases and J 13 bases, with 27 bases left between them. The germline gives CDR1 DFQATT, CDR2 SNEGSKA (reference sequence). The CDR3 loop spans 16 amino acids. The CDR3: CSASDYALGTTTPLFF. The CDR3 DNA reads TGCAGTGCTAGTGATTATGCACTCGGGACCACCACTCCACTGTTTTTT.

This clonotype was observed a handful of times. The CDR3 region has the DNA TGTGCCAGCAGTCCTCAAGCGGGGGGCCCCTCCGAGACCCAGTACTTC. Its protein product is CASSPQAGGPSETQYF. The chain is built from TRBV7-9 and TRBJ2-5, with 9 bases aligning to TRBD2. The CDR3 is 16 residues long. V lost 6 bases and J lost 5; bases outside the gene matches: 13. CDR1 is SEHNR and CDR2 is FQNEAQ in the germline V gene (reference sequence).

The chain links TRBV10-3 to TRBJ2-5, with 10 nucleotides matching TRBD2. From germline, CDR1 is ENHRY and CDR2 SYGVKD. The CDR3 runs 20 residues. Unmatched junction bases numbered 15, after V lost 2 bases and J lost 0 bases. In nucleotides, the CDR3 is TGTGCCATCAGTGAGCCAATCTTAGCGGGAGGTCCACACTACCAAGAGACCCAGTACTTC. Amino acid sequence: CAISEPILAGGPHYQETQYF.

This chain connects TRBV28 to TRBJ1-5, with 7 bases aligning to TRBD1. The CDR3 covers 11 residues. The germline CDR1 and CDR2 sequences are MDHEN and SYDVKM. The CDR3 sequence: CASRGATPQHF. The CDR3 DNA reads as TGTGCTTCCAGGGGGGCCACGCCCCAGCATTTT.

The chain links TRBV20-1 to TRBJ2-1, with 8 bases aligning to TRBD2. CDR1 DFQATT and CDR2 SNEGSKA come from the germline V gene (reference sequence). V lost 5 bases to trimming and J lost 4 bases; unmatched junction nucleotides: 4. There are 13 residues in the CDR3. This CDR3 is CSAAIAGYNEQFF. The DNA for the CDR3 is TGCAGTGCTGCCATAGCGGGGTACAATGAGCAGTTCTTC.

The chain couples TRBV10-2 to TRBJ2-1; D may be TRBD1 (6 bases). Germline V gene data show CDR1 as WSHSY and CDR2 as SAAADI. The CDR3 loop spans 12 amino acids. V lost 3 bases and J 11 bases, leaving 11 bases between the germline ends. This chain's CDR3 is CASSDPDSKQFF. In nucleotides, the CDR3 is TGCGCCAGCAGTGACCCGGACAGCAAGCAGTTCTTC.

The chain uses TRBV12-3 or TRBV12-4 and TRBJ1-2; 8 nucleotides align to TRBD1. Trimming took 6 bases from V and 8 from J; bases not matched to a gene: 5. The CDR3 runs 12 residues. DNA for the CDR3: TGTGCCAGCAGGGGACAGGACGGCGGCTACACCTTC. Amino acids: CASRGQDGGYTF.

The gene calls are TRBV12-3 or TRBV12-4 and TRBJ2-1; 9 bases are a match to TRBD2. Germline trimming cut 6 bases from V and 4 bases from J; bases unmatched to any gene: 4. This CDR3 is built from 14 residues. This CDR3 is CASRRLAEYNEQFF. The DNA of the CDR3 is TGTGCCAGCAGGCGACTAGCGGAGTACAATGAGCAGTTCTTC.

The J gene is TRBJ2-1, the V gene TRBV3-1; D possibly corresponds to TRBD2 (6 bases). The ends were cut back, 0 bases at V and 1 base at J, with 16 bases in the middle. The CDR3 length is 18 residues. Looked up from germline, CDR1 is LGHDT and CDR2 is YNNKEL (reference sequence). CDR3 residues: CASSQERGLGSSYNEQFF. In DNA, the CDR3 is TGTGCCAGCAGCCAAGAACGGGGTCTCGGGAGTTCCTACAATGAGCAGTTCTTC.

The V and J genes are TRBV12-3 or TRBV12-4 and TRBJ2-1, with 8 bases aligning to TRBD1. Unmatched junction bases numbered 3, after V lost 2 bases and J lost 6 bases. The CDR3 has 14 amino acids. The CDR3 protein is CASSLRQGANEQFF. In DNA form, the CDR3 reads TGTGCCAGCAGTTTAAGGCAGGGGGCCAATGAGCAGTTCTTC.

The genes are TRBV5-1 and TRBJ1-1, with D possibly being TRBD1 (5 bases). V was cut by 5 bases and J by 2 bases, with 13 bases left in between. Germline-derived CDR1 and CDR2 are SGHRS and YFSETQ. The CDR3 runs to 14 residues. The CDR3 DNA sequence: TGCGCCAGCAGAGGGGACTCCGTCAACACTGAAGCTTTCTTT. Amino acids: CASRGDSVNTEAFF.

The chain has TRBV7-2 and TRBJ2-1, with D possibly being TRBD1 or TRBD2 (5 bases each). CDR1 is SGHTA, CDR2 FQGNSA, per germline. The CDR3 sequence is 14 residues long. V lost 7 bases and J lost 8, with 18 bases in between. In DNA form, the CDR3 reads TGTGCCAGCATTCGAGGGGAGCCTAACCATGAGCAGTTCTTC. Translating gives CASIRGEPNHEQFF.

The gene calls are TRBV6-5 and TRBJ1-1; perhaps TRBD1 as D (6 bases). The germline gives CDR1 MNHEY, CDR2 SVGAGI. Trimming pared 0 bases from V and 9 bases from J, leaving 14 bases between. The CDR3 loop spans 14 amino acids. Written as DNA, the CDR3 is TGTGCCAGCAGTTACTCGTACAGGGATTCAAAAGCTTTCTTT. Its protein product is CASSYSYRDSKAFF.

The rearrangement links TRBV20-1 to TRBJ2-5; D gene uncertain. Deletions cut 0 bases from V and 1 base from J, with 6 bases between. CDR1 is DFQATT, CDR2 SNEGSKA, per germline (reference sequence). The length of the CDR3 is 13 residues. The CDR3 loop is CSAREQPQETQYF. CDR3 bases: TGCAGTGCTAGAGAGCAGCCCCAAGAGACCCAGTACTTC.

The chain joins TRBV4-1 to TRBJ2-1, with D uncertain. Trimming removed 1 base at V and 10 bases at J, with 11 bases between. The CDR3 runs 13 residues. Germline V gene data show CDR1 as MGHRA and CDR2 as YSYEKL. DNA of the CDR3: TGCGCCAGCAGCCAAGTCGTGGGGTTGGAGCAGTTCTTC. Its translation is CASSQVVGLEQFF.